This T cell receptor beta chain was identified in a study of blood T cell repertoires in COVID-19. Those enrolled in Seattle joined during active infection and were followed longitudinally afterward. Sequencing used immunoSEQ multiplex PCR; TCRdb keeps in-frame clones, though not all of them. Altogether over 70,000 clones are present, about four fifths being singletons, with the ten largest covering more than 6%. V shed 8 bases, J shed 5 bases, and the junction held 16 bases outside the gene matches. Germline CDR1 SGHVS, CDR2 FNYEAQ. The CDR3 totals 17 residues. Sample: peripheral blood. The genes are TRBV7-6 and TRBJ2-2, with 8 bases fitting TRBD1. The source is an older man with COVID-19, enrolled during active disease. The CDR3 region is CASQGGRGRSMTGELFF. The CDR3 bases are TGTGCCAGCCAAGGGGGCAGGGGGCGTAGTATGACCGGGGAGCTGTTTTTT.